This note documents a single T cell receptor (beta chain) sequence. The antigen is unknown. This sample stems from a study of CD8+CD57+ T cells in acquired aplastic anemia. On the study more broadly: Yields of DNA that came from sorted CD4+ and CD8+ cells averaged roughly 3.3 ug. For CD4+ cells, healthy donors had an average of roughly 9.8 million reads. Points from the study as a whole: Both patients and controls carried the same twenty-nine CD8+ CDR3 sequences. Patients showed no significant difference from controls in CD8+ Simpson's diversity.

Genomic DNA, the template, was used for profiling of the TCR beta VDJ and CDR3. MiXCR, run by TCRdb on the reads, gives a single entry per CDR3 protein. The top ten hold around a third of the sample, which has 90,000 to 130,000 distinct CDR3 sequences, 50% to 65% seen once. Germline V gene data show CDR1 as LGHNA and CDR2 as YSLEER. This CDR3 comprises 15 residues. V was cut by 0 bases and J by 6 bases, with 11 bases left in between. This sequence originates from a human donor in good health, serving as a control. The sample comprised sorted CD4+, CD8+, or CD8+CD57+ T cells (not recorded which) from PBMCs. The chain uses TRBV4-3 and TRBJ2-2, with D perhaps given as TRBD1 or TRBD2 (5 bases each). The CDR3 DNA follows: TGCGCCAGCAGCCAAGACTGGGGGTCCCCCGGGGAGCTGTTTTTT. Translation: CASSQDWGSPGELFF.